This T cell receptor (beta chain) was retrieved from a study of shared clonotypes between healthy human individuals. Study results and limitations: About 4.5% of naive CD4 clonotypes were common to a handful of donors.

Method: immunoSEQ multiplex PCR; TCRdb's copy keeps in-frame clones and lacks some. This table holds some 360,000 clones, around 67% found once. V dropped 3 bases and J dropped 7 bases, with 16 bases sitting between them. CDR1 and CDR2 (germline): SQVTM, ANQGSEA. The CDR3 has 13 residues. On this clone itself: The target antigen is unknown.

What was sequenced was memory CD4+ T cells sorted from blood. Subset: CD45RA-negative fraction. The genes are TRBV29-1 and TRBJ2-7, with TRBD2 as a possible D gene (5 bases). The receptor was isolated from a young man in good health. CDR3 residues: CSVDIGNSGEQYF. Written as DNA, the CDR3 is TGCAGCGTTGATATCGGGAACTCGGGGGAGCAGTACTTC.